The present T cell receptor (beta chain) was sequenced within a study of cytomegalovirus exposure and HLA in healthy donors. Study-wide points: TCR association rates varied by HLA locus in a later analysis, with DRB1 highest and HLA-C lowest. Later analysis identified a missense DCLRE1C variant that was linked to TCR beta V- and J-gene trimming. Being indistinguishable, some V segments were excluded, TRBV6-2 and TRBV6-3 among them. Three chains linked to CMV were shown in vitro to be specific for CMV antigens.

This clone has a handful of counts. Its target is not known. The CDR3 length is 12 residues. The germline CDR1 and CDR2 sequences are SQVTM and ANQGSEA. A multiplex PCR was run with 60 Vbeta primers and 13 Jbeta primers. Produced via immunoSEQ multiplex PCR; TCRdb's table is partial and in-frame only. The sample has under 150,000 clones; roughly 80% are singletons. Specimen: PBMCs. The chain is built from TRBV29-1 and TRBJ1-1; D remains ambiguous. This clonotype was obtained from a male donor in good health and CMV-seronegative. For the CDR3, the DNA is TGCAGTTCTCTAGCGGTGGACACTGAAGCTTTCTTT. Amino acids: CSSLAVDTEAFF. Full variable domain (missing parts from reference TRBV29-1 and TRBJ1-1): SAVISQKPSRDICQRGTSLTIQCQVDSQVTMMFWYRQQPGQSLTLIATANQGSEATYESGFVIDKFPISRPNLTFSTLTVSNMSPEDSSIYLCSSLAVDTEAFFGQGTRLTVV.